The clone carrying this T cell receptor beta chain was seen ten or more times. Germline V lookup: CDR1 SGDLS, CDR2 YYNGEE. V dropped 5 bases and J dropped 8; count of bases not matched to a gene: 4. The CDR3 totals 13 residues. Naive CD4+ T cells were purified with Tregs depleted by CD25. Full-length variable regions came from constant-region reverse primers plus semi-nested Nested Universal Primer A PCR. TCRdb analysed the 5' RACE reads with MiXCR anew, one entry per CDR3 protein. The top ten clones hold 2.3% of a sample with 62,000 or so distinct CDR3 sequences, around 30% of them seen once. Specimen: tumor-infiltrating naive CD4+ T cells sorted from the breast tumor. Subset denoted: naive CD4+ T cells, CD4+CD45RA+CD25-. This chain connects TRBV9 to TRBJ1-6; 7 nucleotides agree with TRBD1. The sequence was obtained from a female donor with breast cancer. This CDR3 is CASRDRADSPLHF. The DNA of the CDR3 is TGTGCCAGCAGAGACAGGGCCGATTCACCCCTCCACTTT.